Shown below are 19 T cell receptor beta chains from a single sample sequenced in a study of T cells in Graves' hyperthyroidism and ophthalmopathy (dated by TCRdb to between 2019 and 2020). The library came from multiplex PCR. These reads were obtained on an Illumina HiSeq 2000. TCR beta CDR3 regions were amplified from RNA transcripts. A first-round RT-PCR of the TCR CDR3 used the HTBI primer set with the Qiagen OneStep RT-PCR kit. The public reads were quality trimmed at Q25 with fastp and then assembled into clones with MiXCR by TCRdb, keeping productive beta chains. Every CDR3 protein is listed once, alongside the most common genes and DNA of its rows. The sample contains approximately 300,000 distinct CDR3 sequences, about 15% of them found a single time. 55% to 60% of the sample lies in the top ten. The sample consisted of blood. Every receptor here comes from a woman in her sixties or seventies with Graves' ophthalmopathy.

This clonotype appeared once. The chain is built from TRBV27 and TRBJ2-4; 8 nucleotides align to TRBD1. V gave up 5 bases and J gave up 1 base; unmatched junction bases: 4. This CDR3 is 15 amino acids long. Germline CDR1 and CDR2: MNHEY and SMNVEV (reference sequence). The CDR3 loop reads CASSRTGWAKNIQYF. CDR3 bases: TGTGCCAGCAGTCGGACAGGGTGGGCCAAAAACATTCAGTACTTC.

The rearrangement links TRBV5-5 to TRBJ1-1, with a possible D match to TRBD1 (5 bases). Trimming pared 4 bases from V and 3 bases from J, leaving 19 bases between. This CDR3 is built from 16 residues. Germline-derived CDR1 and CDR2 are SGHKS and YYEKEE (reference sequence). CDR3 region: CASSPTTDTLDTEAFF. In nucleotides, the CDR3 is TGTGCCAGCAGCCCGACGACAGACACTCTGGACACTGAAGCTTTCTTT. Based on the CDR3 plus reference TRBV5-5 and TRBJ1-1, the full variable domain is DAGVTQSPTHLIKTRGQQVTLRCSPISGHKSVSWYQQVLGQGPQFIFQYYEKEERGRGNFPDRFSARQFPNYSSELNVNALLLGDSALYLCASSPTTDTLDTEAFFGQGTRLTVV.

This clonotype was counted ten times or more. The chain uses TRBV3-1 and TRBJ2-5, with D tentatively TRBD1 (6 bases). Deletions cut 5 bases from V and 4 bases from J, with 14 bases between. Germline lookup yields CDR1 LGHDT and CDR2 YNNKEL (reference sequence). The CDR3 contains 14 residues. Here the CDR3 DNA reads TGTGCCAGCAGCTTCCCGAACAGGGTAGAGACCCAGTACTTC. Protein: CASSFPNRVETQYF.

This clonotype was detected many times. The gene calls are TRBV20-1 and TRBJ2-7; a weak D match, TRBD1 (5 bases). Between the trimmed V and J ends, which lost 0 bases and 7 bases, there was a span of 16 bases. Germline V gene lookup returns CDR1 DFQATT and CDR2 SNEGSKA (reference sequence). This CDR3 is built from 14 residues. The CDR3 loop reads CSARDGEGAGEQYF. CDR3 nucleotide sequence: TGCAGTGCTAGAGATGGGGAAGGGGCTGGTGAGCAGTACTTC.

This clonotype showed up many times. The rearrangement uses TRBV11-2 and TRBJ2-1; D unclear. CDR1 is SGHAT and CDR2 is FQNNGV in the germline V gene. The CDR3 extends over 14 amino acids. Trimming took off 0 bases at V and 3 bases at J, with 6 bases between the two ends. The CDR3 spells CASSLDNSYNEQFF. The CDR3 DNA reads TGTGCCAGCAGCTTAGATAACAGCTACAATGAGCAGTTCTTC.

The table lists this clonotype with many counts. The chain recombines TRBV24-1 with TRBJ2-3; D unresolved. Germline-derived CDR1 and CDR2 are KGHDR and SFDVKD. With 1 base removed from V and 7 bases from J, the gap between germline ends came to 11 bases. This CDR3 spans 14 amino acids. CDR3 bases: TGTGCCACCAGTGATTTTCAGTTCGGCTATACGCAGTATTTT. Its translation: CATSDFQFGYTQYF.

This clonotype was counted many times. This chain links TRBV7-9 with TRBJ2-7; D is ambiguous. Germline V lookup: CDR1 SEHNR, CDR2 FQNEAQ (reference sequence). The CDR3 spans 14 residues. Trimming took off 5 bases at V and 2 bases at J, with 13 bases between the two ends. The chain's CDR3 is CASSPTVSAYEQYF. The CDR3 nucleotides read TGTGCCAGCAGCCCGACCGTGTCCGCCTACGAGCAGTACTTC. Together with reference TRBV7-9 and TRBJ2-7, the CDR3 gives the full variable domain: DTGVSQNPRHKITKRGQNVTFRCDPISEHNRLYWYRQTLGQGPEFLTYFQNEAQLEKSRLLSDRFSAERPKGSFSTLEIQRTEQGDSAMYLCASSPTVSAYEQYFGPGTRLTVT.

A single count supports this clonotype. At one of its ends the junction is not consistent with the germline gene, which may arise from a read error. V gene TRBV7-9 combines with J gene TRBJ2-7; no definite D call. The CDR3 spans 11 residues. Germline CDR1 is SEHNR and CDR2 is FQNEAQ (reference sequence). The CDR3 is CACSSIWEQYF. Written as DNA, the CDR3 is TGTGCCTGCAGCTCAATCTGGGAGCAGTACTTC.

This clonotype came up a few times. The CDR3 nucleotides are TGCGCCAGCAGCTTGACGGAAACGGCCTATGGCTACACCTTC. The encoded protein is CASSLTETAYGYTF. The chain has TRBV5-1 and TRBJ1-2; D is unresolved. In germline, CDR1 is SGHRS, CDR2 YFSETQ. The CDR3 is 14 amino acids. Trimming stripped 1 base from V and 4 bases from J, with 11 bases between. Supplemented by reference TRBV5-1 and TRBJ1-2, the full variable domain reads KAGVTQTPRYLIKTRGQQVTLSCSPISGHRSVSWYQQTPGQGLQFLFEYFSETQRNKGNFPGRFSGRQFSNSRSEMNVSTLELGDSALYLCASSLTETAYGYTFGSGTRLTVV.

Ten or more counts support this clonotype. Written as DNA, the CDR3 is TGTGCCAGCAGTTACTCTACTAGCGGGAGGGACAACATTCAGTACTTC. The encoded protein is CASSYSTSGRDNIQYF. The J gene is TRBJ2-4, the V gene TRBV6-5; TRBD2 aligns across 13 bases. The length of the CDR3 is 16 residues. Trimming removed 0 bases from V and 7 bases from J; junction bases left unmatched: 3. Germline values: CDR1 MNHEY, CDR2 SVGAGI.

This clonotype was seen at least ten times. The genes are TRBV20-1 and TRBJ2-7; unclear D gene. This CDR3 spans 12 amino acids. The V gene lost 4 bases and the J gene lost 0 bases, with 7 bases spanning the gap. Looked up from germline, CDR1 is DFQATT and CDR2 is SNEGSKA (reference sequence). The CDR3 nucleotides read TGCAGTGCTAAGACTGGCTCCTACGAGCAGTACTTC. Amino acids: CSAKTGSYEQYF.

Concerning this clonotype itself: A much larger clone differs from this one at a single base, so this may be a read error. The J gene is TRBJ2-3, the V gene TRBV28; D is uncertain. Germline loops: CDR1 MDHEN, CDR2 SYDVKM. This CDR3 has 15 amino acids. The CDR3 spells CASSLTGSFTDTRYF. The CDR3 bases are TGTGCCAGCAGTTTAACGGGCAGTTTCACAGATACGCGGTATTTT.

The table lists this clonotype with a few counts. This chain uses TRBV12-5 with TRBJ2-1; the D call may be TRBD1 or TRBD2 (5 bases each). The CDR3 is 18 amino acids. CDR1 is LGHNT and CDR2 is FRNRAP in the germline V gene. Between the trimmed V and J ends, which lost 3 bases and 3 bases, there was a span of 21 bases. DNA for the CDR3: TGTGCTAGTGGTTTCTCGGGCCCCTCCCTGGGGGTCTACAATGAGCAGTTCTTC. It is translated as CASGFSGPSLGVYNEQFF.

This clonotype was counted between two and nine times. This sequence joins TRBV28 and TRBJ2-7; D possibly corresponds to TRBD2 (7 bases). V was pared by 5 bases and J by 0 bases, with 17 bases between. Germline CDR1 is MDHEN and CDR2 is SYDVKM. The CDR3 length is 16 residues. CDR3 protein: CASSGLGGVGSYEQYF. The CDR3 DNA is TGTGCCAGCAGTGGACTAGGGGGGGTGGGCTCCTACGAGCAGTACTTC.

Of note for this clonotype: This may come from a read error, since a much larger clone is one base off. Because the CDR3 is missing its conserved closing phenylalanine or tryptophan, this is likely a read error. The V gene is TRBV7-9, the J gene TRBJ1-1; 7 nucleotides match TRBD1. With V trimmed by 5 bases and J by 5 bases, 8 bases remained unmatched. Germline lookup yields CDR1 SEHNR and CDR2 FQNEAQ (reference sequence). This CDR3 has 14 amino acids. The CDR3, as DNA: TGTGCCAGCAGCCAGCAGACAGGGTTGACTGAAGCTTTCCTT. Translated, it gives CASSQQTGLTEAFL.

This clonotype was observed at least ten times. V gene TRBV7-9 combines with J gene TRBJ2-7; D is unclear. CDR1 is SEHNR, CDR2 FQNEAQ, per germline (reference sequence). CDR3 length equals 12 residues. V was cut by 3 bases and J by 3 bases, with 6 bases left in between. The CDR3 here is CASSFGNYEQYF. In DNA, the CDR3 is TGTGCCAGCAGCTTTGGTAACTACGAGCAGTACTTC.

This clonotype was detected ten times or more. The V gene is TRBV2, the J gene TRBJ2-1, with D uncertain. With 3 bases removed from V and 7 bases from J, the gap between germline ends came to 13 bases. The CDR3 spans 14 residues. Germline V CDR1 and CDR2: SNHLY, FYNNEI. The CDR3 is CASSDLVDGNEQFF. As DNA, the CDR3 is TGTGCCAGCAGTGATCTAGTCGATGGTAATGAGCAGTTCTTC.

This clonotype was seen ten or more times. CDR3 loop: CASSLAVGTAEQYF. The CDR3 nucleotides read TGTGCCAGCAGCTTAGCGGTAGGGACAGCTGAGCAGTACTTC. The gene calls are TRBV7-9 and TRBJ2-7; 7 nucleotides agree with TRBD1. Losses at the gene ends were 0 bases for V and 7 bases for J; bases not matched to a gene: 6. The CDR3 length is 14 residues. Germline V gene lookup returns CDR1 SEHNR and CDR2 FQNEAQ (reference sequence).

In regard to this clonotype: A much larger clone sits a single nucleotide away, making a read error possible. The chain links TRBV7-2 to TRBJ1-6, with a weak D call TRBD1 (5 bases). CDR1 is SGHTA and CDR2 is FQGNSA in the germline V gene. Trimming left V 4 bases short and J 8 bases short, with 15 bases between. The CDR3 loop spans 15 amino acids. The CDR3 coding sequence is TGTGCCAGCAGCTCATTTGAGGGGACTTATTCACCCCTCCACTTT. Encoded protein: CASSSFEGTYSPLHF.